Each of the 18 T cell receptor beta chains below was sequenced from the same sample in a study of blood T cell repertoires in COVID-19. Sequenced by immunoSEQ multiplex PCR; TCRdb stores in-frame clones only, minus some. Altogether under 300,000 clones are present, under 90% being singletons, with the ten largest covering roughly 2.2%. What was sequenced was peripheral blood. The receptors originated from a man between 50 and 59 years old with acute or convalescent COVID-19.

This clone was found once. V gene TRBV29-1 combines with J gene TRBJ2-2; no definite D call. Germline V CDR1 and CDR2: SQVTM, ANQGSEA. V lost 4 bases to trimming and J lost 1 base, with 7 bases between them. The CDR3 covers 13 residues. The CDR3 nucleotides read TGCAGCGTTGCCAGACAGAACACCGGGGAGCTGTTTTTT. This sequence encodes CSVARQNTGELFF.

This clone showed up just a few times. V and J are TRBV2 and TRBJ1-5; no clear D. With 6 bases removed from V and 0 bases from J, the gap between germline ends came to 9 bases. Germline CDR1 is SNHLY and CDR2 is FYNNEI. This CDR3 spans 14 amino acids. The CDR3 nucleotides are TGTGCCAGCAGCGGACTGAATAGCAATCAGCCCCAGCATTTT. Its protein is CASSGLNSNQPQHF.

The rearrangement links TRBV11-3 to TRBJ2-1, with D perhaps matching TRBD1 (6 bases). The germline gives CDR1 SGHNT, CDR2 YENEEA. The CDR3 extends over 13 amino acids. The V end lost 5 bases, the J end lost 9 bases, and 14 bases lay between the germline ends. CDR3 residues: CASSVEQGAEQFF. In DNA form, the CDR3 reads TGTGCCAGCAGCGTCGAACAGGGTGCTGAGCAGTTCTTC.

The chain couples TRBV6-5 to TRBJ1-1; 9 bases map to TRBD1. The germline gives CDR1 MNHEY, CDR2 SVGAGI. CDR3 size: 16 residues. V was pared by 3 bases and J by 0 bases, with 5 bases of the junction left unmatched. DNA for the CDR3: TGTGCCAGCAGTTATAACAGGGGGCATCTGAACACTGAAGCTTTCTTT. Translated, it gives CASSYNRGHLNTEAFF.

This clone appeared a few times. The sample holds other DNA sequences that translate to the same CDR3. The gene calls are TRBV18 and TRBJ1-1, with 7 bases lining up with TRBD1. Trimming took 2 bases from V and 2 from J; bases not matched to a gene: 2. Germline V gene sequence: CDR1 KGHSH, CDR2 LQKENI. CDR3 length: 14 residues. The CDR3 DNA follows: TGTGCCAGCTCACCAGGGACAGTAAACACTGAAGCTTTCTTT. It yields the protein CASSPGTVNTEAFF. Complete variable domain (other parts from reference TRBV18 and TRBJ1-1): NAGVMQNPRHLVRRRGQEARLRCSPMKGHSHVYWYRQLPEEGLKFMVYLQKENIIDESGMPKERFSAEFPKEGPSILRIQQVVRGDSAAYFCASSPGTVNTEAFFGQGTRLTVV.

The chain has TRBV11-2 and TRBJ2-5; the match to TRBD1 covers 9 bases. Unmatched junction bases numbered 7, after V lost 0 bases and J lost 8 bases. Germline V gives CDR1 SGHAT, CDR2 FQNNGV. The length of the CDR3 is 15 residues. CDR3: CASSLEGGQGVTQYF. DNA of the CDR3: TGTGCCAGCAGCTTAGAGGGGGGACAGGGAGTCACCCAGTACTTC.

This chain's CDR3 is CAWSRGGAGYSYTF. CDR3 DNA: TGTGCCTGGAGTCGAGGGGGGGCTGGTTATTCCTACACCTTC. The V call is TRBV30, the J call TRBJ1-2, with D perhaps matching TRBD1 (6 bases). Trimming pared 2 bases from V and 10 bases from J, leaving 20 bases between. Germline CDR1 reads GTSNPN; CDR2 reads SVGIG (reference sequence). The CDR3 covers 14 residues.

The rearrangement uses TRBV9 and TRBJ1-2, with D tentatively TRBD1 (6 bases). Per the germline V gene, CDR1 is SGDLS and CDR2 is YYNGEE. There are 14 residues in the CDR3. With 4 bases removed from V and 4 bases from J, the gap between germline ends came to 14 bases. The CDR3 loop reads CASSTRQASYGYTF. Here the CDR3 DNA reads TGTGCCAGCAGCACCCGACAGGCCAGCTATGGCTACACCTTC.

The chain links TRBV30 to TRBJ1-4, with TRBD1 matching 7 bases. The CDR3 contains 15 residues. Germline CDR1 and CDR2: GTSNPN and SVGIG (reference sequence). J lost 3 bases, V lost 2 bases, and 6 bases had no gene match. CDR3 bases: TGTGCCTGGAGTCCCACAGGGGCGTCTAATGAAAAACTGTTTTTT. This sequence encodes CAWSPTGASNEKLFF.

CDR3 protein: CAWSVRGHGFF. The CDR3 nucleotides read TGTGCCTGGAGTGTACGAGGCCACGGTTTCTTT. The chain employs TRBV30 and TRBJ1-1; D call uncertain. CDR1 is GTSNPN, CDR2 SVGIG, per germline (reference sequence). This CDR3 is built from 11 residues. V was trimmed by 0 bases and J by 13 bases, leaving 12 bases between them.

The chain couples TRBV2 to TRBJ2-3, with TRBD1 as a possible D gene (5 bases). Germline CDR1 reads SNHLY; CDR2 reads FYNNEI. V shed 7 bases and J shed 4 bases, with 9 bases lying between them. CDR3 length: 12 residues. The CDR3, as DNA: TGTGCCAGCACTGGGGCGTCAGATACGCAGTATTTT. Amino acid sequence: CASTGASDTQYF.

This chain joins TRBV20-1 and TRBJ2-3; 12 positions agree with TRBD2. Germline V lookup: CDR1 DFQATT, CDR2 SNEGSKA (reference sequence). The length of the CDR3 is 16 residues. V gave up 3 bases and J gave up 5 bases; unmatched junction bases: 9. CDR3 sequence: CSASSLAGGRGDTQYF. The CDR3 DNA sequence: TGCAGTGCTAGTTCTCTAGCGGGGGGGCGAGGAGATACGCAGTATTTT.

This chain connects TRBV5-1 to TRBJ1-1; 9 positions agree with TRBD1. CDR1 is SGHRS and CDR2 is YFSETQ in the germline V gene. V dropped 0 bases and J dropped 1; count of bases not matched to a gene: 7. This CDR3 is built from 17 residues. CDR3 loop: CASSLGPQGQGNTEAFF. CDR3 DNA: TGCGCCAGCAGCTTGGGTCCCCAGGGACAGGGGAACACTGAAGCTTTCTTT.

This chain joins TRBV2 and TRBJ2-2; the match to TRBD1 covers 9 bases. The V and J ends lost 6 bases and 1 base, in that order; junction bases with no gene match: 3. The germline CDR1 and CDR2 sequences are SNHLY and FYNNEI. CDR3 size: 15 residues. The CDR3 nucleotides read TGTGCCAGCAGACCGGACAGGGGGAACACCGGGGAGCTGTTTTTT. Its protein is CASRPDRGNTGELFF.

The chain has TRBV11-2 and TRBJ2-2; D uncertain. Germline CDR1 and CDR2: SGHAT and FQNNGV. V was clipped by 5 bases and J by 4 bases, with 5 bases between them. This CDR3 contains 12 residues. The CDR3 nucleotides are TGTGCCAGCAGCCGACTCACCGGGGAGCTGTTTTTT. This sequence encodes CASSRLTGELFF.

The J gene is TRBJ1-3, the V gene TRBV6-5; tentative D call: TRBD1 (5 bases). Deletions cut 8 bases from V and 7 bases from J, with 18 bases between. The germline V gene encodes CDR1 MNHEY and CDR2 SVGAGI. This CDR3 has 14 residues. CDR3 residues: CASGFGQRGNTIYF. The CDR3 coding sequence is TGTGCCAGCGGGTTTGGGCAGCGGGGGAACACCATATATTTT.

The rearrangement joins TRBV5-4 to TRBJ1-2, with 7 bases aligning to TRBD1. The CDR3 sequence is 14 residues long. The trim removed 4 bases at V and 7 bases at J, leaving 10 bases unmatched. Germline V CDR1 and CDR2: SGHNT, YYREEE (reference sequence). CDR3 region: CASSPVAGTAGYTF. DNA of the CDR3: TGTGCCAGCAGCCCTGTGGCAGGGACAGCTGGCTACACCTTC.

The chain carries TRBV7-3 and TRBJ2-7; TRBD1 agrees at 11 bases. The ends lost 8 bases at V and 8 bases at J; junction bases unmatched: 5. The CDR3 has 12 residues. CDR1 is SGHTA and CDR2 is FQGTGA in the germline V gene. This CDR3 reads CASDGQGAKQYF. Written as DNA, the CDR3 is TGTGCCAGCGACGGACAGGGGGCAAAGCAGTACTTC.